This TCR beta chain was identified in a study of T cell repertoires in cytomegalovirus infection. Study overall: Indications came from public TCR beta signatures; they pointed to CMV infection and to a matching HLA type. Overall study findings and caveats: Carriage of CMV together with the relevant HLA was identifiable through cumulative public TCR beta family frequency. HLA-C-restricted CMV clonotypes gave the most frequent clonotype in two of eight donors.

Ten or more counts support this clonotype. Antigen unknown. The CDR3 length is 13 residues. Germline CDR1 is MDHEN and CDR2 is SYDVKM. V was pared by 7 bases and J by 3 bases, with 12 bases between. One entry per CDR3 protein results from TCRdb running MiXCR on the reads. The profile shows about 130,000 distinct CDR3 sequences, roughly 8.2% of them singletons. V usage is TRBV28 and J usage is TRBJ1-2; D may be TRBD1 (5 bases). This TCR came from a human donor in good health (CMV status not recorded). Some clones in this sample may be carry-over from other donors' samples. Sequences were obtained from PBMCs. Here the CDR3 reads CASTPRDYYGYTF. CDR3 sequence (DNA): TGTGCCAGCACCCCAAGGGACTACTATGGCTACACCTTC.